Included here is one T cell receptor beta chain sequence, with context. Its antigen is currently unknown. Stated time point: persistent/refractory GD, antithyroid drugs over 5 years with positive TRAb. With RNA extracted from PBMCs as input, the TCR library was made. Criteria from the American Thyroid Association guidelines were applied to diagnose Graves' disease. This entry is derived from a study of regulatory T cells in long-lasting Graves disease. On the study more broadly: A definition of persistent Graves' disease required over 5 years of antithyroid drugs plus positive TSH receptor antibodies. Study findings and constraints: TRBV28, TRBJ1-2 and TRBJ2-5 were segments that persistent disease favored.

CDR3-region Arm-PCR and iRepertoire HTBI primers produced the TCR beta libraries. TCRdb used MiXCR to reprocess the multiplex PCR reads, holding one entry per CDR3 protein. The data contain roughly 450,000 distinct CDR3 sequences, around a fifth of them seen just once; the ten biggest clones take up 10% to 15%. The trim removed 7 bases at V and 8 bases at J, leaving 11 bases unmatched. Looked up from germline, CDR1 is SQVTM and CDR2 is ANQGSEA. The CDR3 loop spans 14 amino acids. The receptor's source is a female donor with Graves disease. The source was peripheral blood mononuclear cells (PBMCs), collected when the disease was refractory, from a patient treated with antithyroid drugs. The chain links TRBV29-1 to TRBJ2-1; 10 positions match TRBD1. The CDR3 protein is CSGKTGGTFDEQFF. The CDR3 nucleotides read TGCAGCGGAAAGACAGGGGGCACCTTCGATGAGCAGTTCTTC.